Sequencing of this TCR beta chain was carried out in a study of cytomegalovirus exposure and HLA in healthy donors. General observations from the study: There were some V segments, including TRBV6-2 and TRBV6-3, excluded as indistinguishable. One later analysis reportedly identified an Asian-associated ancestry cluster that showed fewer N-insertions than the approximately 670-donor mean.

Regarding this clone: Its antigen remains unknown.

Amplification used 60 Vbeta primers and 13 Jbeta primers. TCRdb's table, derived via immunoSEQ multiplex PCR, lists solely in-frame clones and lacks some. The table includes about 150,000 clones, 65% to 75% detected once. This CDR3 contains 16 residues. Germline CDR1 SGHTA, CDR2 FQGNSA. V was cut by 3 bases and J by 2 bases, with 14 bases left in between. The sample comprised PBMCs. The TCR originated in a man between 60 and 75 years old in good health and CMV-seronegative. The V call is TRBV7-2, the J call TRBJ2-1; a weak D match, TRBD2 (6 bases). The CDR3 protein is CASSLGLRQTYNEQFF. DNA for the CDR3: TGTGCCAGCAGCTTGGGACTTAGACAGACCTACAATGAGCAGTTCTTC. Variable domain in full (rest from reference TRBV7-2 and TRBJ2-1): GAGVSQSPSNKVTEKGKDVELRCDPISGHTALYWYRQSLGQGLEFLIYFQGNSAPDKSGLPSDRFSAERTGGSVSTLTIQRTQQEDSAVYLCASSLGLRQTYNEQFFGPGTRLTVL.